Below, 20 T cell receptor beta chains from the same sample are listed, as sequenced in a study of blood T cell repertoires in COVID-19. Sequenced by immunoSEQ multiplex PCR; TCRdb stores in-frame clones only, minus some. The sample records some 250,000 clones, about four fifths being singletons. The specimen was peripheral blood. All receptors derive from a man in his forties with active or convalescent COVID-19.

The chain joins TRBV5-1 to TRBJ1-6; TRBD1 matches at 9 bases. Germline CDR1 is SGHRS and CDR2 is YFSETQ. With 4 bases clipped from V and 10 bases from J, the junction kept 6 bases outside the gene matches. The CDR3 totals 14 residues. The CDR3 spells CASSQGQGGSPLHF. The CDR3 region has the DNA TGCGCCAGCAGCCAGGGACAGGGCGGATCACCCCTCCACTTT.

The chain carries TRBV24-1 and TRBJ2-1; 7 nucleotides line up with TRBD2. This CDR3 is 13 amino acids long. V dropped 9 bases and J dropped 5; count of bases not matched to a gene: 6. Germline CDR1 KGHDR, CDR2 SFDVKD. CDR3 DNA: TGTGCCACCGCGGGGACTATTAACAATGAGCAGTTCTTC. It yields the protein CATAGTINNEQFF.

The V and J genes are TRBV2 and TRBJ2-2, with 8 nucleotides matching TRBD1. The junction had 3 bases not matched to a gene; V was cut back by 0 bases and J by 6 bases. Germline CDR1 reads SNHLY; CDR2 reads FYNNEI. This CDR3 spans 15 amino acids. The CDR3 nucleotides read TGTGCCAGCAGTGAAGCAGCAGGGGGCTCCGGGGAGCTGTTTTTT. It is translated as CASSEAAGGSGELFF. Based on the CDR3 plus reference TRBV2 and TRBJ2-2, the full variable domain is EPEVTQTPSHQVTQMGQEVILRCVPISNHLYFYWYRQILGQKVEFLVSFYNNEISEKSEIFDDQFSVERPDGSNFTLKIRSTKLEDSAMYFCASSEAAGGSGELFFGEGSRLTVL.

The chain recombines TRBV30 with TRBJ2-3; TRBD2 aligns across 7 bases. Germline V gene lookup returns CDR1 GTSNPN and CDR2 SVGIG (reference sequence). The ends lost 0 bases at V and 4 bases at J; junction bases unmatched: 4. There are 14 residues in the CDR3. CDR3 sequence reads: CAWSVGGSADTQYF. CDR3 DNA sequence: TGTGCCTGGAGTGTAGGCGGGAGCGCAGATACGCAGTATTTT.

V gene TRBV19 combines with J gene TRBJ1-2; tentatively, D is TRBD1 (6 bases). The V and J ends lost 0 bases and 4 bases respectively, with 6 bases between them. This CDR3 is built from 13 residues. The germline V gene has CDR1 LNHDA and CDR2 SQIVND (reference sequence). The CDR3 DNA reads TGTGCCAGTAGTATAGACAGGGGCTATGGCTACACCTTC. This sequence encodes CASSIDRGYGYTF.

The J gene is TRBJ1-1, the V gene TRBV12-3 or TRBV12-4, with a tentative D call TRBD1 (5 bases). The germline V and J ends were trimmed by 5 bases and 6 bases, with 13 bases remaining between them. The CDR3 runs to 13 residues. The CDR3, as DNA: TGTGCCAGCAGTCTGGGGCGGATGGCTGAAGCTTTCTTT. This gives the protein CASSLGRMAEAFF.

The rearrangement uses TRBV12-3 or TRBV12-4 and TRBJ2-3; unclear D gene. Trimming stripped 5 bases from V and 6 bases from J, with 9 bases between. This CDR3 comprises 12 residues. The CDR3 region is CASSRRRDTQYF. CDR3 DNA sequence: TGTGCCAGCAGTCGACGGCGGGATACGCAGTATTTT.

J is TRBJ1-2 and V is TRBV5-5; D might be TRBD1 (5 bases). CDR3 size: 14 residues. The V and J ends lost 4 bases and 8 bases respectively, with 18 bases between them. Looked up from germline, CDR1 is SGHKS and CDR2 is YYEKEE (reference sequence). The CDR3 DNA reads as TGTGCCAGCAGCCCTAACCCGGACACCGTCGGCTACACCTTC. This translates into CASSPNPDTVGYTF. Combining the CDR3 with reference TRBV5-5 and TRBJ1-2 gives the whole variable domain DAGVTQSPTHLIKTRGQQVTLRCSPISGHKSVSWYQQVLGQGPQFIFQYYEKEERGRGNFPDRFSARQFPNYSSELNVNALLLGDSALYLCASSPNPDTVGYTFGSGTRLTVV.

This clone turned up a few times. The V gene is TRBV5-1, the J gene TRBJ2-7; 11 nucleotides align to TRBD2. Trimming took 5 bases from V and 4 from J; bases not matched to a gene: 17. Germline V lookup: CDR1 SGHRS, CDR2 YFSETQ. There are 18 residues in the CDR3. The CDR3 DNA reads as TGCGCCAGCAGTCAGAAACGAACCGGGACTAGCGGAGCGTACGAGCAGTACTTC. Translated, it gives CASSQKRTGTSGAYEQYF.

The chain recombines TRBV28 with TRBJ1-2; weak D call: TRBD1 (6 bases). V dropped 5 bases and J dropped 8 bases, with 15 bases sitting between them. Germline CDR1 is MDHEN and CDR2 is SYDVKM. This CDR3 has 13 amino acids. The CDR3 nucleotides read TGTGCCAGCAGTATCCAAGGGGGACGCGGCTACACCTTC. The encoded protein is CASSIQGGRGYTF.

The rearrangement joins TRBV30 to TRBJ1-1; D not certain. Trimming took 7 bases from V and 1 from J, leaving 10 bases between them. From germline, CDR1 is GTSNPN and CDR2 SVGIG (reference sequence). This CDR3 comprises 12 residues. The CDR3 DNA reads as TGTGCCTCCGGACGGGAGAACACTGAAGCTTTCTTT. Translating gives CASGRENTEAFF.

V is TRBV11-2 and J is TRBJ1-3; no reliable D call. Germline CDR1 reads SGHAT; CDR2 reads FQNNGV. V was trimmed by 5 bases and J by 9 bases, leaving 8 bases between them. CDR3 size: 11 residues. CDR3 residues: CASSLRGTIYF. The CDR3 DNA sequence: TGTGCCAGCAGCCTCCGGGGCACCATATATTTT.

The chain links TRBV7-8 to TRBJ1-2; D unclear. V was pared by 2 bases and J by 2 bases, with 9 bases between. Germline lookup yields CDR1 SGHVS and CDR2 FQNEAQ. This CDR3 is 14 amino acids long. The CDR3 bases are TGTGCCAGCAGCTTATATAGAGCAAACTATGGCTACACCTTC. Translating gives CASSLYRANYGYTF. Drawing the rest from reference TRBV7-8 and TRBJ1-2, the complete variable domain is GAGVSQSPRYKVAKRGQDVALRCDPISGHVSLFWYQQALGQGPEFLTYFQNEAQLDKSGLPSDRFFAERPEGSVSTLKIQRTQQEDSAVYLCASSLYRANYGYTFGSGTRLTVV.

The rearrangement links TRBV4-2 to TRBJ1-5, with 9 nucleotides matching TRBD1. J lost 5 bases, V lost 0 bases, and 2 bases had no gene match. Germline assignment: CDR1 LGHNA and CDR2 YNFKEQ. The CDR3 runs 15 residues. CDR3 sequence (DNA): TGTGCCAGCAGCCAAGATGGGACAGGGTATCAGCCCCAGCATTTT. It specifies CASSQDGTGYQPQHF.

The chain employs TRBV11-2 and TRBJ2-6, with unresolved D. The length of the CDR3 is 16 residues. Trimming stripped 0 bases from V and 0 bases from J, with 6 bases between. CDR1 is SGHAT, CDR2 FQNNGV, per germline. In nucleotides, the CDR3 is TGTGCCAGCAGCTTAGATAGTGGCTCTGGGGCCAACGTCCTGACTTTC. Its translation is CASSLDSGSGANVLTF.

The J gene is TRBJ1-5, the V gene TRBV19, with TRBD1 as a possible D gene (5 bases). The germline CDR1 and CDR2 sequences are LNHDA and SQIVND (reference sequence). V was shortened by 5 bases and J by 3 bases, with 17 bases between the two germline ends. The CDR3 covers 16 residues. As DNA, the CDR3 is TGTGCCAGTAGTTTAAACTCAGGGTCGCCCAATCAGCCCCAGCATTTT. Its translation: CASSLNSGSPNQPQHF.

V usage is TRBV6-1 and J usage is TRBJ1-2; D might be TRBD1 (6 bases). Germline V gene sequence: CDR1 MNHNS, CDR2 SASEGT. CDR3 length: 14 amino acids. The V end was cut by 2 bases, the J end by 6 bases, with 13 bases between. The CDR3 protein is CASSEPGVVDGYTF. The CDR3 coding sequence is TGTGCCAGCAGTGAACCAGGGGTTGTCGATGGCTACACCTTC.

The sample holds one count of this clone. This CDR3 is CASSFAGGSNQPQHF. CDR3 bases: TGCGCCAGCAGCTTCGCGGGGGGGAGCAATCAGCCCCAGCATTTT. The rearrangement joins TRBV5-1 to TRBJ1-5; D is possibly TRBD1 (5 bases). Looked up from germline, CDR1 is SGHRS and CDR2 is YFSETQ. The ends were cut back, 2 bases at V and 1 base at J, with 10 bases in the middle. The CDR3 is made up of 15 amino acids.

The CDR3 region has the DNA TGTGCCAGCAGCCCATATGACAGTCCTGCTTTCTTT. Translated: CASSPYDSPAFF. This chain joins TRBV11-3 and TRBJ1-1, with D possibly TRBD1 on 5 matching bases. Per the germline V gene, CDR1 is SGHNT and CDR2 is YENEEA. Trimming shortened V by 5 bases and J by 11 bases, and 15 bases separated the two germline ends. CDR3 length: 12 residues.

As for this clone: One junction end disagrees with the germline gene, perhaps due to a read error. V gene TRBV18 combines with J gene TRBJ2-1; 9 bases are a match to TRBD1. The germline CDR1 and CDR2 sequences are KGHSH and LQKENI. The CDR3 loop spans 13 amino acids. The CDR3 protein is CASSPEDWTGELF. The DNA of the CDR3 is TGTGCCAGCTCACCAGAGGACTGGACAGGGGAGCTCTTC.